This TCR beta chain was identified in a study of T cells in Graves' hyperthyroidism and ophthalmopathy. Study-wide points: Ophthalmopathy stood apart from stable hyperthyroidism in a 13 V-J model.

This CDR3 is built from 19 residues. Germline V lookup: CDR1 MNHEY, CDR2 SVGEGT. After removal of 8 bases from V and 0 bases from J, the junction contained 19 bases not matched to a gene. TCR beta CDR3 regions were amplified from RNA. HTBI primers were employed in a first-round RT-PCR of the TCR CDR3. TCRdb used MiXCR to reprocess the multiplex PCR reads, holding one entry per CDR3 protein. Seen here are around 500,000 distinct CDR3 sequences, around a fifth observed once, and the top ten hold 45% to 55%. For this clonotype: What it binds is not known.

Sequencing used blood. The rearrangement links TRBV6-2 or TRBV6-3 to TRBJ2-1; 7 nucleotides match TRBD1. This sequence originates from a woman aged 70-85 years with Graves' ophthalmopathy. As DNA, the CDR3 is TGTGCCAGCGTATGGGTGCAGGGGCAGGGGGAGAGCTCCTACAATGAGCAGTTCTTC. Translation: CASVWVQGQGESSYNEQFF.